This is a list of T cell receptor beta chains from one sample in a study of T cell repertoires in cytomegalovirus infection. In TCRdb, the reads were re-called with MiXCR into one record per CDR3 protein. The sample lists approximately 500,000 distinct CDR3 sequences; about 10% were seen once. Material for sequencing was PBMCs. The receptor set was obtained from a human donor in good health (CMV status not recorded). Some clones in this sample may be carry-over from other donors' samples. Each CDR3 is given with its conserved first and last residue. D genes are given only for firm matches. Clone size is given for some rows only: seen once, a few or many times, or a class if the clone is expanded.

v_gene	d_gene	j_gene	abundance	CDR3aa	CDR3nt
TRBV18	TRBD1	TRBJ1-1	many	CASSIGTGEAGEAFF	TGTGCCAGCTCAATTGGGACAGGTGAAGCTGGTGAAGCTTTCTTT
TRBV5-1	TRBD1	TRBJ2-2	many	CASEDRGNTGELFF	TGCGCCAGCGAGGACAGGGGGAACACCGGGGAGCTGTTTTTT
TRBV6-6	TRBD1	TRBJ1-5	many	CASSYSSQGDNQPQHF	TGTGCCAGCAGTTACTCGTCACAGGGGGATAATCAGCCCCAGCATTTT
TRBV6-5	TRBD2	TRBJ2-2	many	CASSYGTSVTGELFF	TGTGCCAGCAGTTACGGGACTAGCGTCACCGGGGAGCTGTTTTTT
TRBV3-1	NA	TRBJ1-2	many	CASSQLGGINYGYTF	TGTGCCAGCAGCCAACTCGGGGGCATCAACTATGGCTACACCTTC
TRBV9	NA	TRBJ2-3	NA	CASSVELADTQYF	TGTGCCAGCAGCGTAGAGTTAGCAGATACGCAGTATTTT
TRBV4-2	NA	TRBJ2-7	NA	CASSQASSGAYEQYF	TGTGCCAGCAGCCAAGCGAGTAGCGGAGCCTACGAGCAGTACTTC
TRBV7-4	NA	TRBJ2-3	many	CASSPFPSGPRGTDTQYF	TGTGCCAGCAGTCCGTTTCCCTCGGGACCAAGGGGCACAGATACGCAGTATTTT
TRBV5-1	TRBD1	TRBJ1-1	few	CASNLGQGMAEAFF	TGCGCCAGTAATCTCGGACAGGGGATGGCTGAAGCTTTCTTT
TRBV20-1	TRBD2	TRBJ2-1	NA	CSASGTSGGGYNEQFF	TGCAGTGCTAGCGGGACTAGCGGGGGGGGCTACAATGAGCAGTTCTTC
TRBV20-1	TRBD1	TRBJ1-6	many	CSARGTGGSFLNSPLHF	TGCAGTGCTAGAGGGACAGGAGGCAGCTTTCTGAATTCACCCCTCCACTTT
TRBV29-1	NA	TRBJ2-5	few	CSVDSQETQYF	TGCAGCGTTGATAGCCAAGAGACCCAGTACTTC
TRBV12-5	NA	TRBJ1-3	many	CASGLAGYYTIYF	TGTGCTAGTGGTTTAGCAGGGTATTACACCATATATTTT
TRBV3-1	TRBD2	TRBJ2-1	many	CASSVAGGPYNEQFF	TGTGCCAGCAGCGTAGCGGGAGGGCCCTACAATGAGCAGTTCTTC
TRBV7-6	TRBD2	TRBJ2-7	many	CASSLTTSGASYEQYF	TGTGCCAGCAGCCTCACGACTAGCGGAGCCTCCTACGAGCAGTACTTC
TRBV3-1	NA	TRBJ1-1	few	CASSQQHPNTEAFF	TGTGCCAGCAGCCAGCAACACCCGAACACTGAAGCTTTCTTT
TRBV20-1	NA	TRBJ1-1	many	CSARGTVEAFF	TGCAGTGCTAGAGGGACAGTTGAAGCTTTCTTT
TRBV14	NA	TRBJ1-1	NA	CASSQASGTKAFF	TGTGCCAGCAGCCAAGCCTCCGGGACGAAAGCTTTCTTT
TRBV6-6	TRBD1	TRBJ2-4	many	CASSSRDSNNFIAKNIQYF	TGTGCCAGCAGTTCCCGGGACAGTAACAACTTTATAGCCAAAAACATTCAGTACTTC
TRBV24-1	NA	TRBJ2-5	many	CATSDQYQGETQYF	TGTGCCACCAGTGATCAGTACCAAGGAGAGACCCAGTACTTC
TRBV9	NA	TRBJ2-4	NA	CASSVVRRKNIQYF	TGTGCCAGCAGCGTAGTGAGGAGGAAAAACATTCAGTACTTC
TRBV7-9	NA	TRBJ1-2	many	CASSSRSGPYGYTF	TGTGCCAGCAGCTCGAGATCCGGACCCTATGGCTACACCTTC
TRBV10-3	TRBD2	TRBJ2-7	many	CAISESLAGDGGEQYF	TGTGCCATCAGTGAGTCGTTGGCGGGAGACGGGGGCGAGCAGTACTTC
TRBV7-2	NA	TRBJ2-7	many	CASSLRAVDEQYF	TGTGCCAGCAGCTTACGCGCGGTAGACGAGCAGTACTTC
TRBV5-1	TRBD2	TRBJ2-4	many	CASSLTGTRTASKNIQYF	TGCGCCAGCAGCTTAACCGGGACTAGAACAGCCTCCAAAAACATTCAGTACTTC
TRBV25-1	NA	TRBJ1-2	NA	CASSDPIIYGYTF	TGTGCCAGCAGTGATCCTATAATCTATGGCTACACCTTC
TRBV11-3	TRBD1	TRBJ2-1	many	CASSFGTGGRGEQFF	TGTGCCAGCAGCTTTGGGACAGGGGGTCGTGGTGAGCAGTTCTTC
TRBV12-3/TRBV12-4	TRBD2	TRBJ2-1	NA	CASSVRTSVNEQFF	TGTGCCAGCAGCGTCAGGACTAGCGTCAATGAGCAGTTCTTC
TRBV10-3	TRBD1	TRBJ1-5	many	CAIRDRGQPQHF	TGTGCCATCAGGGACAGGGGTCAGCCCCAGCATTTT
TRBV6-5	NA	TRBJ2-1	many	CASRAAGPEQFF	TGTGCCAGCAGGGCAGCGGGCCCAGAGCAGTTCTTC
TRBV28	NA	TRBJ2-1	many	CASSWRGNYNEQFF	TGTGCCAGCAGTTGGAGGGGAAACTACAATGAGCAGTTCTTC
TRBV2	NA	TRBJ2-1	NA	CASRRVGGNEQFF	TGTGCCAGCAGGCGGGTGGGCGGCAATGAGCAGTTCTTC
TRBV7-9	NA	TRBJ2-7	many	CASSNQYEQYF	TGTGCCAGCAGCAATCAGTACGAGCAGTACTTC
TRBV5-1	NA	TRBJ2-5	NA	CASSLVGQNQETQYF	TGCGCCAGCAGCTTGGTTGGGCAGAACCAAGAGACCCAGTACTTC
TRBV20-1	NA	TRBJ1-1	many	CSARDGGGLSTEAFF	TGCAGTGCCCGTGACGGAGGGGGGCTGAGCACTGAAGCTTTCTTT
TRBV5-5	TRBD1	TRBJ2-2	few	CASSPGQVGTGELFF	TGTGCCAGCAGCCCGGGACAGGTTGGCACCGGGGAGCTGTTTTTT
TRBV6-1	TRBD1	TRBJ1-1	many	CASREGTGDTEAFF	TGTGCCAGCAGAGAGGGGACAGGGGACACTGAAGCTTTCTTT
TRBV19	TRBD1	TRBJ2-7	many	CASSNQGQGAYEQYF	TGTGCCAGTAGTAACCAAGGACAGGGCGCCTACGAGCAGTACTTC
TRBV27	TRBD1	TRBJ1-4	few	CASSGADRGYEKLFF	TGTGCCAGCAGCGGCGCGGACAGGGGGTATGAAAAACTGTTTTTT
TRBV7-3	TRBD2	TRBJ2-2	many	CASSLNPPGLASSPGELFF	TGTGCCAGCAGCTTAAATCCTCCGGGACTAGCGAGCTCCCCCGGGGAGCTGTTTTTT
TRBV6-5	NA	TRBJ1-2	many	CASRVDSASGYTF	TGTGCCAGCAGGGTTGACAGTGCTAGTGGCTACACCTTC
TRBV11-2	TRBD2	TRBJ2-5	many	CASSSTAGVPQETQYF	TGTGCCAGCAGCTCCACAGCGGGAGTCCCTCAAGAGACCCAGTACTTC
TRBV20-1	TRBD2	TRBJ2-7	NA	CSAPASGRASDEQYF	TGCAGTGCTCCGGCCAGCGGGAGGGCCTCCGACGAGCAGTACTTC
TRBV4-1	NA	TRBJ1-1	many	CASSQRGRGNTEAFF	TGCGCCAGCAGCCAAAGGGGACGGGGGAACACTGAAGCTTTCTTT
TRBV24-1	TRBD2	TRBJ2-5	NA	CATGTSGRAPETQYF	TGTGCCACCGGGACTAGCGGGAGGGCCCCAGAGACCCAGTACTTC
TRBV18	NA	TRBJ2-6	once	CASSPPGQFSGANVLTF	TGTGCCAGCTCACCACCCGGCCAGTTCTCTGGGGCCAACGTCCTGACTTTC
TRBV10-3	TRBD1	TRBJ2-2	many	CAISEPDRVTRELFF	TGTGCCATCAGTGAGCCAGACAGGGTCACCAGGGAGCTGTTTTTT
TRBV5-1	NA	TRBJ1-2	many	CASSLAQGLYGYTF	TGCGCCAGCAGCTTGGCCCAGGGGCTCTATGGCTACACCTTC
TRBV6-5	TRBD2	TRBJ2-3	few	CASSYSTPGLAGGIDTQYF	TGTGCCAGCAGTTACTCAACTCCGGGACTAGCGGGGGGAATAGATACGCAGTATTTT
TRBV12-3/TRBV12-4	TRBD1	TRBJ2-7	many	CASTTGAYEQYF	TGTGCCAGCACGACAGGGGCCTACGAGCAGTACTTC
TRBV12-5	NA	TRBJ1-5	many	CASGLVLGGHQPQHF	TGTGCTAGTGGTTTGGTACTGGGGGGCCATCAGCCCCAGCATTTT
TRBV18	NA	TRBJ1-1	many	CASSRGRANTEAFF	TGTGCCAGCTCGCGGGGGAGGGCGAACACTGAAGCTTTCTTT
TRBV3-1	TRBD2	TRBJ2-1	many	CASSQRTSGGNEQFF	TGTGCCAGCAGCCAACGGACTAGCGGGGGCAATGAGCAGTTCTTC